This T cell receptor (beta chain) was obtained from a study of T-cell reconstitution after alpha-beta-depleted transplantation in children. Using unique molecular identifiers, the investigators prepared the TCRbeta library. TCRdb called the PCR reads again in MiXCR, with one record for every CDR3 protein. The table includes about 610,000 distinct CDR3 sequences, under 12% detected once. Trimming took off 0 bases at V and 6 bases at J, with 6 bases between the two ends. The germline V gene has CDR1 LGHDT and CDR2 YNNKEL (reference sequence). The CDR3 is 12 amino acids. This clonotype was seen more than once but under ten times.

This receptor was identified in a human donor who donated a stem cell graft to a child with acute myeloid leukemia. V usage is TRBV3-1 and J usage is TRBJ2-7; D call uncertain. The starting material was PBMCs from the stem cell graft donor, obtained from the stem cell graft. CDR3 residues: CASSQEFGEQYF. The CDR3 DNA reads TGTGCCAGCAGCCAAGAGTTCGGCGAGCAGTACTTC.